This T cell receptor beta chain was sequenced in a study of T cell responses to AZD1222 COVID-19 vaccine. Assay used: immunoSEQ multiplex PCR; TCRdb lists only in-frame clones, some missing. The sample has roughly 100,000 clones, 70% to 90% seen once. Trimming took 0 bases from V and 3 from J, leaving 8 bases between them. Germline CDR1 is GTSNPN and CDR2 is SVGIG (reference sequence). CDR3 size: 13 residues. Source: peripheral blood, taken on day 0 of AZD1222 vaccination. The chain recombines TRBV30 with TRBJ2-5; possibly TRBD2 for D (6 bases). This clonotype was obtained from an adult in good health. The CDR3 region has the DNA TGTGCCTGGAGTGTACGGGAGAAAGAGACCCAGTACTTC. This sequence encodes CAWSVREKETQYF.